Listed below are T cell receptor beta chains from one sample, sequenced in a study of blood T cell repertoires in COVID-19. Generated by immunoSEQ multiplex PCR, the TCRdb table keeps only in-frame clones and is missing some. The sample has 45,000 to 60,000 clones, around 86% seen once. Sequenced material: peripheral blood. These receptors came from a human donor with active COVID-19. The donor label of this sample is uncertain. Each CDR3 is given with its conserved first and last residue. The D gene is left open where the match is weak. Clone size is not always given. Where it is, it says once, few, many or a class for expanded clones.

NA,NA,TRBJ1-2,TRBV4-3,TGCGCCAGCAGCCAAGACAGGGCGACCTATGGCTACACCTTC,CASSQDRATYGYTF
NA,once,TRBJ1-1,TRBV6-5,TGTGCCAGCAGTCCCCCCGGGTCAGGGGACACTGAAGCTTTCTTT,CASSPPGSGDTEAFF
NA,NA,TRBJ2-3,TRBV4-3,TGCGCCAGCAGCCAAGTTTCGGGTATCGTAACAGATACGCAGTATTTT,CASSQVSGIVTDTQYF
TRBD1,NA,TRBJ1-2,TRBV27,TGTGCCAGCAGTTTCAAACCGGGACAGAAACTCCATGGCTACACCTTC,CASSFKPGQKLHGYTF
NA,NA,TRBJ1-1,TRBV7-9,TGTGCCAGCATCGCGTCGGGGGGGACTGAAGCTTTCTTT,CASIASGGTEAFF
TRBD1,NA,TRBJ1-2,TRBV6-2/TRBV6-3,TGTGCCAGCAGCTCGACAGGGTCCTATGGCTACACCTTC,CASSSTGSYGYTF
NA,NA,TRBJ2-7,TRBV12-1,TGTGCCAGCAGCTTTACTTGGACACCGAACTACGTGGAGCAGTACTTC,CASSFTWTPNYVEQYF
TRBD1,NA,TRBJ2-3,TRBV24-1,TGTGCCACCGGAACAGGGGCTAGCACAGATACGCAGTATTTT,CATGTGASTDTQYF
TRBD1,NA,TRBJ2-6,TRBV7-3,TGTGCCAGCAGCTCACACCCGACAGGGACTGGGGCCAACGTCCTGACTTTC,CASSSHPTGTGANVLTF
NA,NA,TRBJ2-1,TRBV10-3,TGTGCCATCAGTGGCAACTTGGACAATGAGCAGTTCTTC,CAISGNLDNEQFF
NA,NA,TRBJ1-2,TRBV7-2,TGTGCCAGCAGCTTAGATGGACAGATTTATGGCTACACCTTC,CASSLDGQIYGYTF
NA,NA,TRBJ1-5,TRBV2,TGTGCCAGCAGCGTTACCGGGTCTAACAATCAGCCCCAGCATTTT,CASSVTGSNNQPQHF
NA,NA,TRBJ2-7,TRBV7-9,TGTGCCAGCAGCTCCTTAGCCCCTTCAGCCTACGAGCAGTACTTC,CASSSLAPSAYEQYF
TRBD1,NA,TRBJ2-5,TRBV5-1,TGCGCCAGCACCGTACTTCCGGGGACAGAAGAGACCCAGTACTTC,CASTVLPGTEETQYF
TRBD1,once,TRBJ2-7,TRBV5-1,TGCGCCAGCAGCTTTCCGCAGGGGGCGGCCGAGCAGTACTTC,CASSFPQGAAEQYF
NA,NA,TRBJ2-3,TRBV4-3,TGCGCCAGCAGCCAAGAGTACACAGATACGCAGTATTTT,CASSQEYTDTQYF
NA,NA,TRBJ1-4,TRBV21-1,TGTGCCAGCAGCAAAGAGGGCGGGACTCAGGCCCATGAAAAACTGTTTTTT,CASSKEGGTQAHEKLFF
NA,NA,TRBJ1-2,TRBV2,TGTGCCAGCAGTCATGACACGGCCTATGGCTACACCTTC,CASSHDTAYGYTF
NA,once,TRBJ1-3,TRBV7-9,TGTGCCAGCAGCCTGGACAGCACTGGAAACACCATATATTTT,CASSLDSTGNTIYF
NA,NA,TRBJ2-2,TRBV7-3,TGTGCCAGCAGCTTAGGGCAGGTCAACACCGGGGAGCTGTTTTTT,CASSLGQVNTGELFF
NA,few,TRBJ1-5,TRBV19,TGTGCCAGTAGCCGGGGGGCTCTCGGCAATCAGCCCCAGCATTTT,CASSRGALGNQPQHF
NA,few,TRBJ2-2,TRBV27,TGTGCCAGCAGTTTCCTGGCGGGGAACACCGGGGAGCTGTTTTTT,CASSFLAGNTGELFF
NA,NA,TRBJ2-2,TRBV5-1,TGCGCCAGCAGCTTGGCGACGGGTCGAACCGGGGAGCTGTTTTTT,CASSLATGRTGELFF
NA,few,TRBJ2-3,TRBV20-1,TGCAGTGCCACGGACACAAATACGCAGTATTTT,CSATDTNTQYF
TRBD2,NA,TRBJ2-7,TRBV28,TGTGCCAGCAGTACCCTAGCGGTCGGCGAGCAGTACTTC,CASSTLAVGEQYF
NA,NA,TRBJ1-3,TRBV9,TGTGCCAGCAGCGTCGGCTCTGGAAACACCATATATTTT,CASSVGSGNTIYF
NA,NA,TRBJ1-4,TRBV9,TGTGCCAGCAGCGTAGAAGAGGGTAGTGGACTGTTTTTT,CASSVEEGSGLFF
TRBD1,NA,TRBJ1-1,TRBV11-3,TGTGCCAGCAGCCCGGACAGGAGCTCGAACACTGAAGCTTTCTTT,CASSPDRSSNTEAFF
TRBD1,NA,TRBJ2-7,TRBV6-6,TGTGCCAGCAGTCCCACCGGGACAGGGGGATTCGGCTCCTACGAGCAGTACTTC,CASSPTGTGGFGSYEQYF
TRBD1,NA,TRBJ2-2,TRBV11-2,TGTGCCAGCAGCCCCACAGGGGGCACCGGGGAGCTGTTTTTT,CASSPTGGTGELFF
NA,NA,TRBJ2-7,TRBV7-2,TGTGCCAGCGGGCCCAACTACGAGCAGTACTTC,CASGPNYEQYF
NA,NA,TRBJ1-1,TRBV12-3/TRBV12-4,TGTGCCAGCAGTTCAGGGACACCGGCTTTCTTT,CASSSGTPAFF
TRBD2,few,TRBJ2-3,TRBV5-4,TGTGCCAGCAGCCCTGGACTAGATTATACGCAGTATTTT,CASSPGLDYTQYF
TRBD2,NA,TRBJ2-2,TRBV9,TGTGCCAGCAGCTCCGGACTAGCGGGCGCCCCGGACACCGGGGAGCTGTTTTTT,CASSSGLAGAPDTGELFF
TRBD1,once,TRBJ2-3,TRBV20-1,TGCAGTGCTACTGACAGGGGGCGTGGAGATACGCAGTATTTT,CSATDRGRGDTQYF
NA,many,TRBJ2-1,TRBV19,TGTGCCAGTAGTGCATCAGGTCTTACCCAGTTCTTC,CASSASGLTQFF
TRBD1,NA,TRBJ1-1,TRBV6-5,TGTGCCAGCAGTTCCGAGGGGGCGGGGAACACTGAAGCTTTCTTT,CASSSEGAGNTEAFF
NA,NA,TRBJ2-1,TRBV6-2/TRBV6-3,TGTGCCAGCAGTCAAAGACTAATTAATGAGCAGTTCTTC,CASSQRLINEQFF
NA,NA,TRBJ2-7,TRBV6-5,TGTGCCAGCAGTCAACAGGGATACGAGCAGTACTTC,CASSQQGYEQYF
TRBD2,NA,TRBJ2-2,TRBV6-5,TGTGCCAGCACCTTAACTAGCGGGAACACCGGGGAGCTGTTTTTT,CASTLTSGNTGELFF
NA,NA,TRBJ2-1,TRBV13,TGTGCCAGCAGCTTATTTCCAGGCGGGGGCGATGAGCAGTTCTTC,CASSLFPGGGDEQFF
NA,NA,TRBJ1-2,TRBV29-1,TGCAGCGTTACAGAGGACAGCTATGGCTACACCTTC,CSVTEDSYGYTF
NA,NA,TRBJ1-1,TRBV23-1,TGCGCCAGCAGTCAATCGAGGGGGGGCGCTGGGTTAGGGACTGAAGCTTTCTTT,CASSQSRGGAGLGTEAFF
TRBD1,NA,TRBJ1-1,TRBV12-3/TRBV12-4,TGTGCCAGCAGTTTGGACAGGGGATTTGAAGCTTTCTTT,CASSLDRGFEAFF
TRBD2,NA,TRBJ2-5,TRBV9,TGTGCCAGCAGCGTAGATAGCGGGGAGTACCAAGAGACCCAGTACTTC,CASSVDSGEYQETQYF
NA,NA,TRBJ1-2,TRBV2,TGTGCCAGCAGCCCGGACAAAAGCTATGGCTACACCTTC,CASSPDKSYGYTF
NA,NA,TRBJ2-2,TRBV10-3,TGTGCCATCAGTGCGCCGACTGTGAACACCGGGGAGCTGTTTTTT,CAISAPTVNTGELFF
NA,NA,TRBJ1-4,TRBV19,TGTGCCAGTAGTATAGGGACAGTTACTAATGAAAAACTGTTTTTT,CASSIGTVTNEKLFF
TRBD1,NA,TRBJ1-1,TRBV9,TGTGCCAGCAGCGTTACAGGGGGAGGGAACACTGAAGCTTTCTTT,CASSVTGGGNTEAFF
NA,NA,TRBJ2-1,TRBV11-3,TGTGCCAGCAGCTTAGGGGTGTCCGGGGTCGAAGTTACCGATGAGCAGTTCTTC,CASSLGVSGVEVTDEQFF
NA,few,TRBJ1-6,TRBV14,TGTGCCAGCAGCCAATGGGGGACACTGAATTCACCCCTCCACTTT,CASSQWGTLNSPLHF
TRBD2,NA,TRBJ2-5,TRBV5-8,TGTGCCAGCAGCTTCGGTAGCGGGAGGTCCCCAGAGACCCAGTACTTC,CASSFGSGRSPETQYF
NA,NA,TRBJ1-1,TRBV9,TGTGCCAGCAGCGTAGTTGGGACACCGGAATCTTTCTTT,CASSVVGTPESFF
TRBD2,NA,TRBJ2-7,TRBV15,TGTGCCACCAGCGGGGGGGAATACGAGCAGTACTTC,CATSGGEYEQYF
NA,NA,TRBJ1-6,TRBV5-1,TGCGCCAGCAGGGCCGGGACAATTGATTCACCCCTCCACTTT,CASRAGTIDSPLHF
NA,NA,TRBJ2-6,TRBV28,TGTGCCAGCAGGGCGGGGTCTGGGGCCAACGTCCTGACTTTC,CASRAGSGANVLTF
TRBD1,NA,TRBJ2-1,TRBV4-3,TGCGCCAGCAGCCGGGGACGGACAGGGTCCTACAATGAGCAGTTCTTC,CASSRGRTGSYNEQFF
NA,NA,TRBJ1-6,TRBV2,TGTGCCAGCAGGCAGGGTCAATCACCCCTCCACTTT,CASRQGQSPLHF
TRBD1,once,TRBJ2-6,TRBV19,TGTGCCAGTAGTGTGGACAGGGCTGGGGCCAACGTCCTGACTTTC,CASSVDRAGANVLTF